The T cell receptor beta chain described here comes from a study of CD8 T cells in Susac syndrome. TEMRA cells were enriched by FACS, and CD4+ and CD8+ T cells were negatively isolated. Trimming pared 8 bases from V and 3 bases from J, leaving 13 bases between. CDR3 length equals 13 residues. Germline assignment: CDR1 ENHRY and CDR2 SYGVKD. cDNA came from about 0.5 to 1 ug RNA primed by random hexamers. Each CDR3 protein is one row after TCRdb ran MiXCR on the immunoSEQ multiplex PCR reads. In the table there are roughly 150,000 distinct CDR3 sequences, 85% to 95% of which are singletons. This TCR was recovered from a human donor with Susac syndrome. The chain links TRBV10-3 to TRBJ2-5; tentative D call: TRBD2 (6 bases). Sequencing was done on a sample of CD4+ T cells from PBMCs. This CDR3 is CAIGRGEEETQYF. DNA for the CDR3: TGTGCCATCGGCCGTGGGGAGGAAGAGACCCAGTACTTC.